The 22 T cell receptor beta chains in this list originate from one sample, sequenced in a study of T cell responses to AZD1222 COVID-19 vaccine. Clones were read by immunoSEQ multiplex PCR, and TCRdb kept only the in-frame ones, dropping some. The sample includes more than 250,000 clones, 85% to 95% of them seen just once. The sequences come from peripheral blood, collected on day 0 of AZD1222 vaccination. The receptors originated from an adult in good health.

The CDR3 DNA reads as TGTGCCAGCAGCTTAGACCAGACCTCGCACGAGCAGTACTTC. As protein: CASSLDQTSHEQYF. The rearrangement links TRBV7-9 to TRBJ2-7; D remains unclear. The germline gives CDR1 SEHNR, CDR2 FQNEAQ (reference sequence). CDR3 length: 14 amino acids. V gave up 1 base and J gave up 5 bases, with 12 bases separating them.

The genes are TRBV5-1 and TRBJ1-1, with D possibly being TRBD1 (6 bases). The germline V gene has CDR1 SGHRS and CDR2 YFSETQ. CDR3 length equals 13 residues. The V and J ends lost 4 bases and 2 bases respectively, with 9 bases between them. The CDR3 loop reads CASSRDTNTEAFF. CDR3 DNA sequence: TGCGCCAGCAGCAGGGACACTAACACTGAAGCTTTCTTT.

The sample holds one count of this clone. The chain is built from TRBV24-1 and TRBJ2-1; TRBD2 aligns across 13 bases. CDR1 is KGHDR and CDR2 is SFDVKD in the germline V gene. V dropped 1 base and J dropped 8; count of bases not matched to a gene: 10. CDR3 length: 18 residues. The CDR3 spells CATSDLGFGLAGVDEQFF. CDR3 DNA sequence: TGTGCCACCAGTGATTTAGGGTTTGGACTAGCGGGGGTAGATGAGCAGTTCTTC.

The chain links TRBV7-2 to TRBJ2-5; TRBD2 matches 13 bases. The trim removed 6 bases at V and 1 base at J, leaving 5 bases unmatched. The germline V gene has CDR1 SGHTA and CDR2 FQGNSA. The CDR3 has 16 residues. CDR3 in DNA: TGTGCCAGCAGACCAACTAGCGGGAGGGGCCAAGAGACCCAGTACTTC. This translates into CASRPTSGRGQETQYF.

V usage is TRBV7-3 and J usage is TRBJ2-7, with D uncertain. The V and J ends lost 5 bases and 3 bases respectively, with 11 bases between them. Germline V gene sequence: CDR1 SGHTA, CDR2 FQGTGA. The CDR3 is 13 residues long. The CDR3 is CASSLDGYYEQYF. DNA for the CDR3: TGTGCCAGCAGCCTGGACGGATACTACGAGCAGTACTTC.

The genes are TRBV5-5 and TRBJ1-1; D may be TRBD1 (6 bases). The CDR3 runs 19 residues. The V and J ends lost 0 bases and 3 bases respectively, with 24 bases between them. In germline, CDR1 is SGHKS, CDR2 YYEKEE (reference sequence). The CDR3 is CASSLDGRADSLSDTEAFF. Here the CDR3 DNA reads TGTGCCAGCAGCTTGGACGGCCGCGCGGACAGCCTTTCCGACACTGAAGCTTTCTTT.

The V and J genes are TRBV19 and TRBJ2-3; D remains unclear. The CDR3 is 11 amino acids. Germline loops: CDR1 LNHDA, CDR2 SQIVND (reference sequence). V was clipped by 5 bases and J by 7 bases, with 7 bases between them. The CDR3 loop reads CASSSRYTQYF. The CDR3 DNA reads TGTGCCAGTAGTTCCCGATATACGCAGTATTTT. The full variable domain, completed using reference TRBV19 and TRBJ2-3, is DGGITQSPKYLFRKEGQNVTLSCEQNLNHDAMYWYRQDPGQGLRLIYYSQIVNDFQKGDIAEGYSVSREKKESFPLTVTSAQKNPTAFYLCASSSRYTQYFGPGTRLTVL.

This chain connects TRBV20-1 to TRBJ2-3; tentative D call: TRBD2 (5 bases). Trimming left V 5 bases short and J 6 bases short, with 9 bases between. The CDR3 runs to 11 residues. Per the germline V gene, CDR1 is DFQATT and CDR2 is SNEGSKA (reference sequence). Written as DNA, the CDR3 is TGCAGTGCTCTAGAGGGCGATACGCAGTATTTT. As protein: CSALEGDTQYF.

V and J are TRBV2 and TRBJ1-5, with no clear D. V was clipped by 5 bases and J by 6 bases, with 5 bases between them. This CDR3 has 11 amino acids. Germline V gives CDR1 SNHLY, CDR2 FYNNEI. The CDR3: CASSLGQPQHF. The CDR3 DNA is TGTGCCAGCAGTTTGGGTCAGCCCCAGCATTTT.

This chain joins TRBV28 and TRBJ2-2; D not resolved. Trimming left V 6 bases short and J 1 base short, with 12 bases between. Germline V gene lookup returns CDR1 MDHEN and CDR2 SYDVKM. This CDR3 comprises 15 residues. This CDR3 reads CASSPTDVNTGELFF. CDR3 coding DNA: TGTGCCAGCAGCCCCACGGACGTGAACACCGGGGAGCTGTTTTTT.

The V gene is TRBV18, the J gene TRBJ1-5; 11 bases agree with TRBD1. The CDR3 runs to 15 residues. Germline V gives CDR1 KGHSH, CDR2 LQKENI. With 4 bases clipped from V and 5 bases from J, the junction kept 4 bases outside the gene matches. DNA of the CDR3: TGTGCCAGCTCACTCAGGACAGGGGGCGATCAGCCCCAGCATTTT. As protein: CASSLRTGGDQPQHF.

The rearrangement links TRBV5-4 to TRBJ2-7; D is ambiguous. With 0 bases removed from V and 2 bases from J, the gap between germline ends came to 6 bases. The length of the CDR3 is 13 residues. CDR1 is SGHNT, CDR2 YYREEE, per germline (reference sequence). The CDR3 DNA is TGTGCCAGCAGCTTGGACAGTACCTACGAGCAGTACTTC. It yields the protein CASSLDSTYEQYF.

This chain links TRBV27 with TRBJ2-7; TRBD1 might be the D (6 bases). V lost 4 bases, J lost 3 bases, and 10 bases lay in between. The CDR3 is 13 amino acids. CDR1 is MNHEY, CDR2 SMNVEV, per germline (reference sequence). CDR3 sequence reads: CASSSGVNYEQYF. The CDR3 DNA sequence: TGTGCCAGCAGTTCAGGGGTCAACTACGAGCAGTACTTC.

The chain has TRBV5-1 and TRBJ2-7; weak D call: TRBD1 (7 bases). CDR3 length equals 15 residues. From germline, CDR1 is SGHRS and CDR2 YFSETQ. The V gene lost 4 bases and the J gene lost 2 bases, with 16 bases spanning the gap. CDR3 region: CASSPRQGGTYEQYF. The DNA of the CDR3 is TGCGCCAGCAGCCCCAGACAGGGAGGAACCTACGAGCAGTACTTC.

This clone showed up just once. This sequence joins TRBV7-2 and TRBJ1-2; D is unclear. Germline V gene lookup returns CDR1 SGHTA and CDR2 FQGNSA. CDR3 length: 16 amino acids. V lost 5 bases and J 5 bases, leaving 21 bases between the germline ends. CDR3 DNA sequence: TGTGCCAGCAGCGTACTATCAGCCTTCAGTTTGTATGGCTACACCTTC. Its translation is CASSVLSAFSLYGYTF. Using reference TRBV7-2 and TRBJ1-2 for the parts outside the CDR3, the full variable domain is GAGVSQSPSNKVTEKGKDVELRCDPISGHTALYWYRQSLGQGLEFLIYFQGNSAPDKSGLPSDRFSAERTGGSVSTLTIQRTQQEDSAVYLCASSVLSAFSLYGYTFGSGTRLTVV.

The CDR3: CASTYHRGDQPQHF. The CDR3 DNA reads TGTGCCAGCACCTATCACAGGGGGGATCAGCCCCAGCATTTT. This chain links TRBV19 with TRBJ1-5; 8 bases align to TRBD1. With V trimmed by 9 bases and J by 5 bases, 9 bases remained unmatched. CDR3 size: 14 residues. The germline CDR1 and CDR2 sequences are LNHDA and SQIVND (reference sequence).

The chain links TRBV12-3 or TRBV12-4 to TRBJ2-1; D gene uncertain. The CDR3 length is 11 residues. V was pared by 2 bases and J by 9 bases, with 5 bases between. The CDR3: CASSLRSEQFF. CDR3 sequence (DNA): TGTGCCAGCAGTTTACGCAGTGAGCAGTTCTTC.

The CDR3 DNA follows: TGTGCCAGCAGTTACTCGAGGGGGGGTGAGCAGTTCTTC. Translating it yields CASSYSRGGEQFF. The chain uses TRBV6-5 and TRBJ2-1; the D gene is possibly TRBD2 (7 bases). Trimming removed 0 bases at V and 9 bases at J, with 9 bases between. Germline values: CDR1 MNHEY, CDR2 SVGAGI. The CDR3 has 13 amino acids.

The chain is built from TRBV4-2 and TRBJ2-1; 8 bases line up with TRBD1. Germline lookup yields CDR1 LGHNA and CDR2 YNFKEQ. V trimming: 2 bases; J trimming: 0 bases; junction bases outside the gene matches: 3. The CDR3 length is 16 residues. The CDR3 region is CASSQPGQDSYNEQFF. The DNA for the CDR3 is TGTGCCAGCAGCCAACCGGGACAGGACTCCTACAATGAGCAGTTCTTC.

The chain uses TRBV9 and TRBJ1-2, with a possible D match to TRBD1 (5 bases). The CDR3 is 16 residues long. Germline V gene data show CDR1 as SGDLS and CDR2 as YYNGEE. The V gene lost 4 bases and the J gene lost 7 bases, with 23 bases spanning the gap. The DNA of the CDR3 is TGTGCCAGCAGCCCTGCTCTGGGGGATACGTTCTCTGGCTACACCTTC. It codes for CASSPALGDTFSGYTF.

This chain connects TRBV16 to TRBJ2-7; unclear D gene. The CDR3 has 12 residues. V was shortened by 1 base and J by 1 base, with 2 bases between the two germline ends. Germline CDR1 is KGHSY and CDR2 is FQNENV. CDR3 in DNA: TGTGCCAGCAGCCAATTGTCCTACGAGCAGTACTTC. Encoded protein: CASSQLSYEQYF.

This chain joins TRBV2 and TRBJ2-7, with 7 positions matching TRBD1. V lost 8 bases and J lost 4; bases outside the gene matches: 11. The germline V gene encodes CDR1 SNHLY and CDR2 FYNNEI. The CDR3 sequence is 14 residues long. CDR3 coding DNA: TGTGCCAGCCAACCAGGGACAGAGCTTTACGAGCAGTACTTC. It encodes CASQPGTELYEQYF.